These 10 T cell receptor beta chains originate from one sample sequenced in a study of Ad26.COV2.S vaccination and SARS-CoV-2 variants. The method was immunoSEQ multiplex PCR; TCRdb's version includes in-frame clones alone and lacks a portion of them. The sample yields some 320,000 clones, 70% to 90% seen once. Sample treatment: 15 to 20 received Ad26.COV2.S at low or high dose, single or two shots; 5 received placebo; per-sample allocation not given. On day 63 after the first injection, vaccine and placebo recipients gave samples. Sequenced material: peripheral blood, taken in a trial of Ad26.COV2.S vaccine versus placebo. The source of these receptors is a person between 18 and 60 years old who received the Ad26.COV2.S COVID-19 vaccine or a placebo.

This chain joins TRBV7-2 and TRBJ2-4; D not certain. Trimming pared 6 bases from V and 0 bases from J, leaving 24 bases between. CDR3 length: 19 amino acids. CDR1 is SGHTA and CDR2 is FQGNSA in the germline V gene. The CDR3 is CASRPPSVTKTVAKNIQYF. CDR3 DNA sequence: TGTGCCAGCAGACCCCCCAGTGTTACAAAAACTGTAGCCAAAAACATTCAGTACTTC.

The rearrangement links TRBV7-2 to TRBJ1-1; no clear D. The CDR3 has 14 amino acids. V dropped 2 bases and J dropped 1 base, with 8 bases sitting between them. The V gene's germline CDR1 is SGHTA and CDR2 FQGNSA. CDR3 region: CASSLIRSNTEAFF. CDR3 nucleotide sequence: TGTGCCAGCAGCTTAATCCGCTCGAACACTGAAGCTTTCTTT.

The chain carries TRBV9 and TRBJ2-7; D may be TRBD1 or TRBD2 (5 bases each). CDR3 size: 14 residues. V was pared by 4 bases and J by 6 bases, with 17 bases between. The germline V gene has CDR1 SGDLS and CDR2 YYNGEE. The CDR3 sequence: CASSTRLGTREQYF. The CDR3 DNA reads TGTGCCAGCAGCACAAGGCTGGGGACCCGCGAGCAGTACTTC.

The chain has TRBV25-1 and TRBJ1-2; no clear D. The germline gives CDR1 MGHDK, CDR2 SYGVNS. V lost 6 bases to trimming and J lost 1 base, with 18 bases between them. The CDR3 is 16 amino acids. As DNA, the CDR3 is TGTGCCAGCAGGGGTCTACGGAAGTCCCGTAACTATGGCTACACCTTC. Amino acid sequence: CASRGLRKSRNYGYTF.

V usage is TRBV11-3 and J usage is TRBJ2-2, with D possibly matching TRBD2 (5 bases). This CDR3 has 14 amino acids. Between the trimmed V and J ends, which lost 5 bases and 6 bases, there was a span of 13 bases. Germline CDR1 is SGHNT and CDR2 is YENEEA. The CDR3 DNA reads TGTGCCAGCAGCCCCCGGACTGGGGCCGGGGAGCTGTTTTTT. Amino acids: CASSPRTGAGELFF.

The rearrangement links TRBV5-4 to TRBJ2-1, with 10 bases matching TRBD2. In germline, CDR1 is SGHNT, CDR2 YYREEE (reference sequence). J lost 8 bases, V lost 2 bases, and 7 bases had no gene match. The CDR3 runs to 15 residues. CDR3 nucleotides: TGTGCCAGCAGCTTCAGCGGGGGGGCCATGGATGAGCAGTTCTTC. Its translation is CASSFSGGAMDEQFF.

This sequence joins TRBV2 and TRBJ1-2; 8 nucleotides match TRBD1. This CDR3 spans 15 amino acids. Germline loops: CDR1 SNHLY, CDR2 FYNNEI. The V and J ends lost 6 bases and 0 bases, in that order; junction bases with no gene match: 6. CDR3 sequence (DNA): TGTGCCAGCAGGATGAAACAGGGGGCTAACTATGGCTACACCTTC. Residues: CASRMKQGANYGYTF.

The chain carries TRBV7-8 and TRBJ2-3; 7 bases align to TRBD1. Germline loops: CDR1 SGHVS, CDR2 FQNEAQ. Losses at the gene ends were 3 bases for V and 3 bases for J; bases not matched to a gene: 3. CDR3 length equals 14 residues. CDR3 residues: CASSFRQGTDTQYF. The CDR3 nucleotides read TGTGCCAGCAGCTTCAGACAGGGAACAGATACGCAGTATTTT.

The chain carries TRBV5-6 and TRBJ1-5; D uncertain. The V end lost 1 base, the J end lost 0 bases, and 8 bases lay between the germline ends. CDR3 length: 15 amino acids. Germline V lookup: CDR1 SGHDT, CDR2 YYEEEE. Here the CDR3 DNA reads TGTGCCAGCAGCTTGCGGGGATTTAGCAATCAGCCCCAGCATTTT. Encoded protein: CASSLRGFSNQPQHF.

The chain recombines TRBV24-1 with TRBJ1-5, with D possibly matching TRBD1 (6 bases). Germline V CDR1 and CDR2: KGHDR, SFDVKD. Trimming took 5 bases from V and 1 from J, leaving 29 bases between them. CDR3 length: 21 residues. This CDR3 reads CATSGGPRHREGGTSNQPQHF. The CDR3 DNA follows: TGTGCCACCAGTGGGGGCCCTAGGCACCGGGAAGGGGGGACGAGCAATCAGCCCCAGCATTTT.